A selection of T cell receptor beta chains follows, all from one sample in a study of T-cell reconstitution after alpha-beta-depleted transplantation in children. TCRdb reprocessed the PCR reads via MiXCR and lists one record per CDR3 protein. The data contain about 300,000 distinct CDR3 sequences, roughly 7.8% of them singletons. Sample: peripheral blood, taken 360 days after TCRalphabeta/CD19-depleted stem cell transplant. These receptors originate from a female patient younger than 10 who had a stem cell transplant for Fanconi anemia, so the T cells may come from the graft donor. Each CDR3 is given with its conserved first and last residue. The order of the fields is CDR3 length, clone size, J gene, D gene, V gene, CDR3 DNA, CDR3 protein. The D gene is left open where the match is weak. Some rows have no size entry. The others give once, few or many, or a class for an expanded clone.

13 | many | TRBJ1-1 | TRBD1 | TRBV10-3 | TGTGCCATCAGCAACAGGGGGCCCGGCGAAGCTTTCTTT | CAISNRGPGEAFF
16 | few | TRBJ2-2 | TRBD1 | TRBV5-1 | TGCGCCAGCAGCTTGTACCAGGGGGCTACTACCGGGGAGCTGTTTTTT | CASSLYQGATTGELFF
14 | many | TRBJ2-2 | - | TRBV5-1 | TGCGCCAGCAGCTTGGAGGCCATTCCCGGGGAGCTGTTTTTT | CASSLEAIPGELFF
14 | many | TRBJ2-7 | TRBD1 | TRBV7-9 | TGTGCCAGCAGCTATACGACAGGGGGCTACGAGCAGTACTTC | CASSYTTGGYEQYF
11 | many | TRBJ2-3 | - | TRBV20-1 | TGCAGTGCTAGCCTTGAAGATACGCAGTATTTT | CSASLEDTQYF
21 | few | TRBJ2-4 | TRBD2 | TRBV28 | TGTGCCAGCAGGACTTCAACTAGCGGGAGATGGGAAATACTAGCCAAAAACATTCAGTACTTC | CASRTSTSGRWEILAKNIQYF
15 | few | TRBJ2-5 | - | TRBV14 | TGTGCCAGCAGCCAAGGATCACGGCTACAAGAGACCCAGTACTTC | CASSQGSRLQETQYF
16 | - | TRBJ2-7 | TRBD1 | TRBV7-9 | TGTGCCAGCAGCTTACTTTCCGACAGGGTTCGACACGAGCAGTACTTC | CASSLLSDRVRHEQYF
18 | - | TRBJ1-2 | - | TRBV6-5 | TGTGCCAGCAGTTACTCGAAGAGGGCAGCGACCCTAAACTATGGCTACACCTTC | CASSYSKRAATLNYGYTF
13 | - | TRBJ2-5 | - | TRBV2 | TGTGCCAGCAGCGAAGACTATCAAGAGACCCAGTACTTC | CASSEDYQETQYF
15 | few | TRBJ1-3 | - | TRBV5-5 | TGTGCCAGCAGCTTAGGACGGTTCTCTGGAAACACCATATATTTT | CASSLGRFSGNTIYF
17 | many | TRBJ2-2 | - | TRBV12-3/TRBV12-4 | TGTGCCAGCAGTTACCGGGTCTTAGATTTACAGACCGGGGAGCTGTTTTTT | CASSYRVLDLQTGELFF
15 | - | TRBJ2-3 | TRBD1 | TRBV20-1 | TGCAGTGCCGGATCCGGGACAGGGTCGGCAGATACGCAGTATTTT | CSAGSGTGSADTQYF
14 | once | TRBJ2-3 | - | TRBV2 | TGTGCCAGCAGTGATCCTAGTTCTACAGATACGCAGTATTTT | CASSDPSSTDTQYF
16 | many | TRBJ2-2 | TRBD2 | TRBV7-2 | TGTGCCAGCAGCGGGACTAGCGGGGTGAACACCGGGGAGCTGTTTTTT | CASSGTSGVNTGELFF